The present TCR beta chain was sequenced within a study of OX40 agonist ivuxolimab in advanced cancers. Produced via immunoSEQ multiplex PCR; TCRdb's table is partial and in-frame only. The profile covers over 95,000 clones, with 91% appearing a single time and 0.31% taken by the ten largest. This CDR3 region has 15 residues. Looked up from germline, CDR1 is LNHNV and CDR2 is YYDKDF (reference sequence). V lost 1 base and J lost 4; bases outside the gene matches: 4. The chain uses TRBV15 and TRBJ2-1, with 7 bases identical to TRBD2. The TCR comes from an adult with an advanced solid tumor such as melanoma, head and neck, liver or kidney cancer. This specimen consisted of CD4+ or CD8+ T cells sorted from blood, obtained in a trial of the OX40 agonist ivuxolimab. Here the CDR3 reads CATSRGPAGYNEQFF. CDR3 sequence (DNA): TGTGCCACCAGCAGAGGCCCAGCGGGGTACAATGAGCAGTTCTTC.